Shown below are 15 T cell receptor beta chains from a single sample sequenced in a study of regulatory T cells in long-lasting Graves disease. Arm-PCR with iRepertoire HTBI primers amplified the CDR3 regions for these TCR beta libraries. In TCRdb, the multiplex PCR reads were re-called with MiXCR into one record per CDR3 protein. The sample lists hundreds of thousands of distinct CDR3 sequences; 15% to 20% were seen once. The time point: newly diagnosed GD, antithyroid drugs for less than 3 months. RNA extracted from PBMCs served as the sequencing template. This same sample was also taken into another study, of T cells in Graves' hyperthyroidism and ophthalmopathy.

The specimen comprised peripheral blood mononuclear cells (PBMCs), sampled at new diagnosis, from a patient treated with antithyroid drugs. The receptors were gathered from a woman younger than 45 with Graves disease.

This clonotype was recorded many times. CDR3 DNA: TGTGCCTCCAGGACAGGGGCTGGTGGGGCCAACGTCCTGACTTTC. The encoded protein is CASRTGAGGANVLTF. The chain is built from TRBV28 and TRBJ2-6, with 9 nucleotides matching TRBD1. The CDR3 has 15 residues. With V trimmed by 11 bases and J by 3 bases, 8 bases remained unmatched. The germline V gene encodes CDR1 MDHEN and CDR2 SYDVKM.

This clonotype was recorded at least ten times. The CDR3 bases are TGTGCCAGCAGTGAAGCGGGGGGAAAGGAGTTCTTC. Translation: CASSEAGGKEFF. The chain is built from TRBV6-1 and TRBJ2-1; a weak D match, TRBD2 (6 bases). The V gene lost 0 bases and the J gene lost 14 bases, with 11 bases spanning the gap. The germline V gene encodes CDR1 MNHNS and CDR2 SASEGT. CDR3 length: 12 residues.

This clonotype was counted many times. The chain recombines TRBV11-3 with TRBJ1-1, with TRBD1 matching 8 bases. The CDR3 runs to 15 residues. J lost 3 bases, V lost 4 bases, and 7 bases had no gene match. The germline CDR1 and CDR2 sequences are SGHNT and YENEEA. The CDR3 coding sequence is TGTGCCAGCAGCTGGCGGACAGGGAGGGACACTGAAGCTTTCTTT. It encodes CASSWRTGRDTEAFF.

This clonotype came up many times. The V gene is TRBV20-1, the J gene TRBJ2-1; D not resolved. Germline CDR1 and CDR2: DFQATT and SNEGSKA (reference sequence). The V end lost 3 bases, the J end lost 5 bases, and 17 bases lay between the germline ends. The length of the CDR3 is 15 residues. CDR3 loop: CSASLPYSPNNEQFF. The CDR3 DNA reads as TGCAGTGCTAGTCTCCCTTACAGCCCCAACAATGAGCAGTTCTTC.

The chain links TRBV13 to TRBJ2-4; 7 nucleotides match TRBD1. The CDR3 runs 14 residues. V shed 5 bases and J 8 bases; nucleotides not matched to a gene: 9. Germline assignment: CDR1 PRHDT and CDR2 FYEKMQ (reference sequence). The CDR3 DNA follows: TGTGCCAGCAGCACCCCTACAGGGGTACACATTCAGTACTTC. This translates into CASSTPTGVHIQYF.

This clonotype was counted at least ten times. In DNA form, the CDR3 reads TGTGCCAGCAGTTTAATTACAGGGGGCATGGATGAGCAGTTCTTC. This codes for CASSLITGGMDEQFF. V gene TRBV28 combines with J gene TRBJ2-1; 9 nucleotides agree with TRBD1. The CDR3 loop spans 15 amino acids. CDR1 and CDR2 from the germline V gene are MDHEN and SYDVKM. V lost 2 bases, J lost 8 bases, and 7 bases stayed unmatched.

This chain joins TRBV30 and TRBJ1-2; 9 bases are shared with TRBD1. The CDR3 is 13 residues long. Germline V gene data show CDR1 as GTSNPN and CDR2 as SVGIG (reference sequence). V was clipped by 1 base and J by 8 bases; unmatched bases: 5. The CDR3 sequence: CAWSGGQGIGYTF. The CDR3, as DNA: TGTGCCTGGAGTGGGGGACAGGGTATCGGCTACACCTTC. Full variable domain (missing parts from reference TRBV30 and TRBJ1-2): SQTIHQWPATLVQPVGSPLSLECTVEGTSNPNLYWYRQAAGRGLQLLFYSVGIGQISSEVPQNLSASRPQDRQFILSSKKLLLSDSGFYLCAWSGGQGIGYTFGSGTRLTVV.

The V and J genes are TRBV7-9 and TRBJ2-1; 8 bases are shared with TRBD1. The germline V gene has CDR1 SEHNR and CDR2 FQNEAQ (reference sequence). This CDR3 has 13 residues. J was trimmed by 7 bases and V by 11 bases; bases with no gene match: 10. CDR3 sequence (DNA): TGTGCCGGGTCGCGGACAGGGAGGAATGAGCAGTTCTTC. Its protein product is CAGSRTGRNEQFF.

This chain links TRBV19 with TRBJ2-1; maybe TRBD2 (6 bases). The V gene's germline CDR1 is LNHDA and CDR2 SQIVND (reference sequence). Trimming took 6 bases from V and 0 from J, leaving 24 bases between them. The CDR3 is 19 residues long. The CDR3 loop reads CASSAGTPYLPRSYNEQFF. The CDR3 DNA reads as TGTGCCAGTAGCGCCGGGACTCCGTACCTCCCCCGCTCCTACAATGAGCAGTTCTTC.

The table lists this clonotype with many counts. This chain uses TRBV7-8 with TRBJ1-1; D unclear. The germline V gene has CDR1 SGHVS and CDR2 FQNEAQ. The CDR3 is 16 amino acids. V shed 5 bases and J shed 4 bases, with 20 bases lying between them. CDR3 bases: TGTGCCAGCAGCCCAGGCTGGCGCGGTAAGGGCACTGAAGCTTTCTTT. As protein: CASSPGWRGKGTEAFF.

This clonotype was detected many times. This rearrangement joins TRBV15 to TRBJ1-1; D is unclear. The germline CDR1 and CDR2 sequences are LNHNV and YYDKDF (reference sequence). The V end was cut by 0 bases, the J end by 10 bases, with 15 bases between. This CDR3 region has 14 residues. DNA for the CDR3: TGTGCCACCAGCAGAGAGGAGGGTCAGAGGTTAGCTTTCTTT. Amino acid sequence: CATSREEGQRLAFF.

Of note for this clonotype: A much larger clone sits a single nucleotide away, making a read error possible. This chain links TRBV28 with TRBJ2-1; a possible D gene is TRBD2 (5 bases). The length of the CDR3 is 17 residues. Trimming cost V 4 bases and J 3 bases, with 19 bases left between them. From germline, CDR1 is MDHEN and CDR2 SYDVKM. The CDR3 bases are TGTGCCAGCAGTTCTAGTTGGAAGCCGGGGATCTACAATGAGCAGTTCTTC. Translation gives CASSSSWKPGIYNEQFF. The full variable domain, its missing parts supplied by reference TRBV28 and TRBJ2-1, is DVKVTQSSRYLVKRTGEKVFLECVQDMDHENMFWYRQDPGLGLRLIYFSYDVKMKEKGDIPEGYSVSREKKERFSLILESASTNQTSMYLCASSSSWKPGIYNEQFFGPGTRLTVL.

This clonotype was counted between two and nine times. The gene calls are TRBV28 and TRBJ2-7; D possibly corresponds to TRBD2 (6 bases). There are 13 residues in the CDR3. CDR1 MDHEN and CDR2 SYDVKM come from the germline V gene. The V end lost 8 bases, the J end lost 2 bases, and 13 bases lay between the germline ends. The CDR3 DNA sequence: TGTGCCAGCGGGACTGCCGCCCCCTACGAGCAGTACTTC. Protein sequence: CASGTAAPYEQYF.

The chain links TRBV10-3 to TRBJ1-6, with D unresolved. Germline CDR1 and CDR2: ENHRY and SYGVKD. Trimming took 6 bases from V and 0 from J, leaving 9 bases between them. This CDR3 has 15 amino acids. CDR3: CAISRTSSYNSPLHF. CDR3 in DNA: TGTGCCATCAGCAGAACGAGCTCCTATAATTCACCCCTCCACTTT.

The genes are TRBV27 and TRBJ2-7; 8 nucleotides agree with TRBD2. The CDR3 totals 15 residues. Germline CDR1 reads MNHEY; CDR2 reads SMNVEV (reference sequence). With V trimmed by 4 bases and J by 0 bases, 5 bases remained unmatched. The CDR3 DNA sequence: TGTGCCAGCAGTTCCATCAGCGGGAGCTCCTACGAGCAGTACTTC. Translation: CASSSISGSSYEQYF.